These 7 T cell receptor beta chains share one sample of origin, sequenced in a study of neurological immune-mediated disorders (dated by TCRdb to 2018 to 2020). The protocol used for the library was 5' RACE. The sample was run on an Illumina HiSeq 2500. TCRdb reprocessing: public reads trimmed at Q25 with fastp, clones called with MiXCR, in-frame beta chains kept. For every CDR3 protein sequence, its rows merge into one entry that carries the most common genes and DNA. This sample lists under 45,000 distinct CDR3 sequences; about 12% were detected once. The ten largest make up 1.3% of the sample. The sample consisted of PBMCs. These receptors were obtained from a female donor in good health.

This clonotype has a count of ten or more. The V gene is TRBV19, the J gene TRBJ1-1; no clear D gene. V lost 3 bases and J lost 2, with 10 bases in between. The CDR3 is made up of 14 amino acids. Germline lookup yields CDR1 LNHDA and CDR2 SQIVND (reference sequence). This chain's CDR3 is CASSMTPGNTEAFF. In nucleotides, the CDR3 is TGTGCCAGTAGTATGACGCCAGGAAACACTGAAGCTTTCTTT.

This clonotype was picked up many times. The chain recombines TRBV12-3 or TRBV12-4 with TRBJ1-1; D remains unclear. The CDR3 consists of 15 residues. The V and J ends lost 2 bases and 3 bases respectively, with 13 bases between them. DNA for the CDR3: TGTGCCAGCAGTTTAATGCGGGCATCGGACACTGAAGCTTTCTTT. Translation gives CASSLMRASDTEAFF.

This clonotype showed up many times. The genes are TRBV28 and TRBJ2-7; TRBD1 agrees at 9 bases. CDR1 is MDHEN, CDR2 SYDVKM, per germline. This CDR3 is built from 16 residues. V was pared by 6 bases and J by 7 bases, with 16 bases of the junction left unmatched. The CDR3 loop is CASRGGGTGKTWEQYF. As DNA, the CDR3 is TGTGCCAGCAGAGGGGGCGGGACAGGGAAAACTTGGGAGCAGTACTTC.

The table lists this clonotype with many counts. The chain has TRBV6-1 and TRBJ2-5, with 8 bases lining up with TRBD1. CDR3 length: 14 residues. CDR1 is MNHNS, CDR2 SASEGT, per germline. V trimming: 6 bases; J trimming: 4 bases; junction bases outside the gene matches: 7. The DNA for the CDR3 is TGTGCCAGCAGCGCCTCCAGGGGGCGAGAGACCCAGTACTTC. This codes for CASSASRGRETQYF.

J is TRBJ2-2 and V is TRBV7-2; perhaps TRBD1 as D (6 bases). V was clipped by 3 bases and J by 1 base, with 6 bases between them. CDR1 is SGHTA, CDR2 FQGNSA, per germline. The CDR3 extends over 14 amino acids. CDR3 nucleotides: TGTGCCAGCAGCTTCAGGGGGAACACCGGGGAGCTGTTTTTT. Its translation is CASSFRGNTGELFF.

This clonotype was recorded many times. The genes are TRBV20-1 and TRBJ2-3, with D hard to call. Trimming took off 0 bases at V and 9 bases at J, with 19 bases between the two ends. CDR3 length equals 15 residues. Germline CDR1 is DFQATT and CDR2 is SNEGSKA (reference sequence). The CDR3 loop is CSARDMVLPQDTQYF. CDR3 bases: TGCAGTGCTAGAGATATGGTTCTGCCGCAGGACACGCAGTATTTT.

The chain uses TRBV20-1 and TRBJ2-7; 10 bases map to TRBD1. Per the germline V gene, CDR1 is DFQATT and CDR2 is SNEGSKA (reference sequence). The CDR3 length is 13 residues. The J segment lost 6 bases and the V segment lost 6 bases, leaving 8 bases of the junction unmatched. This CDR3 reads CSAPRGQGGEQYF. CDR3 sequence (DNA): TGCAGTGCCCCGCGCGGACAGGGGGGCGAGCAGTACTTC.